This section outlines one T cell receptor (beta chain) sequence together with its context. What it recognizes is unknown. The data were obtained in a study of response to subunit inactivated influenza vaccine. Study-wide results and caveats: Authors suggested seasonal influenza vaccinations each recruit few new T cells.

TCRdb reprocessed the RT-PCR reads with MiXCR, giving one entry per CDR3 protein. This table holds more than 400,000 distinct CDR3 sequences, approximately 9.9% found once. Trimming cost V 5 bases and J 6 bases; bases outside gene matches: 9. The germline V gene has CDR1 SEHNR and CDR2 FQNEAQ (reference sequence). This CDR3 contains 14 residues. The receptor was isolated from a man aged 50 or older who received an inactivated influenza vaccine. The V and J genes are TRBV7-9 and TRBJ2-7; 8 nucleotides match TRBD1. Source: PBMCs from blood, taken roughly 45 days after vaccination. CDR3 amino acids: CASSPPVDRGEQYF. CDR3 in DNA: TGTGCCAGCAGCCCCCCCGTCGACAGGGGCGAGCAGTACTTC.